Shown below are 19 T cell receptor beta chains from a single sample sequenced in a study of T-cell memory formation after mild COVID-19. TCRdb independently ran MiXCR on the 5' RACE reads; one entry per CDR3 protein. This table holds about 340,000 distinct CDR3 sequences, roughly 14% found once. The sample comprised PBMCs or a T cell subset sorted from them (not recorded which). The receptors shown here come from a man between 18 and 35 years old who had mild COVID-19 (a few samples of this study predate the infection). Cell type and time point are not known.

This chain uses TRBV12-3 or TRBV12-4 with TRBJ1-1; D unclear. The V and J ends lost 5 bases and 10 bases respectively, with 11 bases between them. CDR3 length: 11 amino acids. The CDR3 nucleotides are TGTGCCAGCAGTCCCGCGGGTATAGCTTTCTTT. Translating gives CASSPAGIAFF.

The chain has TRBV9 and TRBJ2-7; 11 nucleotides line up with TRBD1. The germline V gene encodes CDR1 SGDLS and CDR2 YYNGEE. After removal of 4 bases from V and 2 bases from J, the junction contained 11 bases not matched to a gene. The CDR3 loop spans 17 amino acids. The CDR3 DNA reads as TGTGCCAGCAGCCCCGGGACAGGGGGTCGACGAACCTACGAGCAGTACTTC. Its protein product is CASSPGTGGRRTYEQYF.

The rearrangement joins TRBV7-9 to TRBJ2-3; a weak D match, TRBD1 (6 bases). With 6 bases removed from V and 2 bases from J, the gap between germline ends came to 12 bases. The CDR3 contains 14 residues. Germline CDR1 reads SEHNR; CDR2 reads FQNEAQ (reference sequence). CDR3 DNA sequence: TGTGCCAGCAGAGGGGGTACCACCACAGATACGCAGTATTTT. Protein: CASRGGTTTDTQYF. The variable domain in full, with the rest retrieved from reference TRBV7-9 and TRBJ2-3, is DTGVSQNPRHKITKRGQNVTFRCDPISEHNRLYWYRQTLGQGPEFLTYFQNEAQLEKSRLLSDRFSAERPKGSFSTLEIQRTEQGDSAMYLCASRGGTTTDTQYFGPGTRLTVL.

The chain has TRBV10-3 and TRBJ1-1; D might be TRBD1 (6 bases). V was clipped by 6 bases and J by 1 base, with 9 bases between them. CDR1 is ENHRY and CDR2 is SYGVKD in the germline V gene. The CDR3 extends over 13 amino acids. The CDR3: CAIRGGRNTEAFF. The CDR3 coding sequence is TGTGCCATCAGGGGGGGCAGGAACACTGAAGCTTTCTTT.

This clonotype was recorded a few times. The CDR3 loop is CSAGFPETQYF. For the CDR3, the DNA is TGCAGTGCCGGCTTCCCAGAGACCCAGTACTTC. The rearrangement uses TRBV20-1 and TRBJ2-5; no clear D. The V gene's germline CDR1 is DFQATT and CDR2 SNEGSKA (reference sequence). The CDR3 is made up of 11 amino acids. Trimming cost V 6 bases and J 4 bases, with 9 bases left between them.

This clonotype has more than one count but fewer than ten. The chain joins TRBV6-2 or TRBV6-3 to TRBJ2-2, with D possibly being TRBD2 (7 bases). There are 17 residues in the CDR3. Germline-derived CDR1 and CDR2 are MNHEY and SVGEGT. Trimming left V 3 bases short and J 5 bases short, with 19 bases between. The CDR3 DNA follows: TGTGCCAGCAGTTATGAGAAGTCGGGGGGCTTAACCGGGGAGCTGTTTTTT. The encoded protein is CASSYEKSGGLTGELFF.

This clonotype was recorded at least ten times. The chain links TRBV9 to TRBJ2-3, with 10 bases matching TRBD1. V was pared by 2 bases and J by 5 bases, with 2 bases of the junction left unmatched. The V gene's germline CDR1 is SGDLS and CDR2 YYNGEE. This CDR3 spans 14 amino acids. CDR3 amino acids: CASSVTGGKDTQYF. CDR3 DNA sequence: TGTGCCAGCAGCGTGACAGGGGGCAAAGATACGCAGTATTTT. Complete variable domain (other parts from reference TRBV9 and TRBJ2-3): DSGVTQTPKHLITATGQRVTLRCSPRSGDLSVYWYQQSLDQGLQFLIQYYNGEERAKGNILERFSAQQFPDLHSELNLSSLELGDSALYFCASSVTGGKDTQYFGPGTRLTVL.

This clonotype turned up a few times. This sequence joins TRBV5-1 and TRBJ2-5; a possible D gene is TRBD1 (7 bases). CDR1 SGHRS and CDR2 YFSETQ come from the germline V gene. The CDR3 runs 13 residues. The germline V and J ends were trimmed by 8 bases and 5 bases, with 16 bases remaining between them. CDR3: CASQEGAAETQYF. The CDR3 DNA reads TGCGCCAGTCAGGAGGGGGCGGCTGAGACCCAGTACTTC.

V and J are TRBV5-6 and TRBJ2-2, with a tentative D call TRBD2 (7 bases). The germline V gene encodes CDR1 SGHDT and CDR2 YYEEEE. This CDR3 is built from 14 residues. The germline V and J ends were trimmed by 7 bases and 1 base, with 11 bases remaining between them. For the CDR3, the DNA is TGTGCCAGCGGGAGGGGGGAGAACACCGGGGAGCTGTTTTTT. Protein product: CASGRGENTGELFF.

This rearrangement joins TRBV6-5 to TRBJ2-2; D is perhaps TRBD1 or TRBD2 (6 bases each). V was cut by 1 base and J by 2 bases, with 11 bases left in between. CDR1 is MNHEY, CDR2 SVGAGI, per germline. The CDR3 spans 16 residues. The DNA for the CDR3 is TGTGCCAGCAGTTACTATGGGGGGCTCAACACCGGGGAGCTGTTTTTT. As protein: CASSYYGGLNTGELFF.

The table lists this clonotype with a count of one. The junction shows a germline mismatch at one end, possibly a read error. The V and J genes are TRBV7-8 and TRBJ2-3, with 7 bases matching TRBD2. The V gene's germline CDR1 is SGHVS and CDR2 FQNEAQ. This CDR3 has 16 residues. The CDR3 loop is CARSLRTRTLTDTQYF. As DNA, the CDR3 is TGTGCCAGAAGCTTAAGGACTAGGACCCTCACAGATACGCAGTATTTT.

V gene TRBV10-3 combines with J gene TRBJ1-1; D ambiguous. The CDR3 is 11 amino acids. Germline lookup yields CDR1 ENHRY and CDR2 SYGVKD. The germline V and J ends were trimmed by 9 bases and 0 bases, with 5 bases remaining between them. CDR3 loop: CAIQVNTEAFF. CDR3 DNA: TGTGCCATTCAGGTGAACACTGAAGCTTTCTTT.

The chain couples TRBV6-1 to TRBJ2-7; D is possibly TRBD1 (6 bases). CDR3 length equals 15 residues. Trimming cost V 0 bases and J 2 bases, with 11 bases left between them. Germline V gene sequence: CDR1 MNHNS, CDR2 SASEGT. The CDR3 coding sequence is TGTGCCAGCAGTGAAGCAGGGACACCTACCTACGAGCAGTACTTC. Amino acids: CASSEAGTPTYEQYF.

V and J are TRBV20-1 and TRBJ2-7; maybe TRBD2 (6 bases). V was cut by 1 base and J by 6 bases, with 10 bases left in between. CDR1 is DFQATT, CDR2 SNEGSKA, per germline (reference sequence). There are 12 residues in the CDR3. The CDR3 nucleotides are TGCAGTGCTAGAGGACTAGTCCCCGAGCAGTACGTC. This sequence encodes CSARGLVPEQYV.

This clonotype was counted at least ten times. The chain employs TRBV12-3 or TRBV12-4 and TRBJ1-1; weak D call: TRBD1 (5 bases). The CDR3 has 14 residues. V was clipped by 5 bases and J by 0 bases, with 10 bases between them. CDR3 region: CASSPGRVNTEAFF. The CDR3 DNA sequence: TGTGCCAGCAGTCCAGGGCGAGTGAACACTGAAGCTTTCTTT.

This chain connects TRBV5-1 to TRBJ2-5; D not certain. CDR3 length: 13 amino acids. V lost 0 bases to trimming and J lost 4 bases, with 7 bases between them. The germline CDR1 and CDR2 sequences are SGHRS and YFSETQ. The CDR3 DNA reads TGCGCCAGCAGCTTGGTCGGGTTAGAGACCCAGTACTTC. Encoded protein: CASSLVGLETQYF.

The chain recombines TRBV18 with TRBJ2-5, with unresolved D. Germline values: CDR1 KGHSH, CDR2 LQKENI. Trimming pared 3 bases from V and 1 base from J, leaving 9 bases between. CDR3 length: 14 amino acids. The CDR3 sequence is CASSPPSFQETQYF. The CDR3 nucleotides read TGTGCCAGCTCACCGCCTTCCTTCCAAGAGACCCAGTACTTC.

This clonotype was found a few times. CDR3 bases: TGTGCCAGCAGTTACTCGTGGGGAACATCTGAAGCTTTCTTT. It translates to CASSYSWGTSEAFF. The J gene is TRBJ1-1, the V gene TRBV6-2 or TRBV6-3, with no clear D. This CDR3 region has 14 residues. Germline CDR1 reads MNHEY; CDR2 reads SVGEGT. The V end was cut by 0 bases, the J end by 6 bases, with 11 bases between.

This clonotype showed up just a few times. The chain recombines TRBV12-3 or TRBV12-4 with TRBJ2-1, with TRBD1 as a possible D gene (6 bases). Trimming stripped 6 bases from V and 9 bases from J, with 21 bases between. CDR3 size: 15 residues. The CDR3 loop reads CASSLTGSGLSEQFF. The CDR3 nucleotides are TGTGCCAGCAGCCTCACAGGGTCGGGTCTTAGTGAGCAGTTCTTC.